Below, 3 T cell receptor beta chains from the same sample are listed, as sequenced in a study of neoadjuvant anti-PD-1 for oral cavity cancer. Documented time point: after neoadjuvant nivolumab, at surgical resection. Some clones are missing from TCRdb's copy, which holds only in-frame ones; the method was immunoSEQ multiplex PCR. The table lists some 10,000 clones, roughly 61% of them singletons. The sequenced sample was tumor tissue, obtained after nivolumab (anti-PD-1) treatment. Every receptor here comes from a person aged 35-79 years with oral cavity squamous cell carcinoma.

In this sample, this clone turned up once. V is TRBV18 and J is TRBJ1-5; D is uncertain. V lost 5 bases to trimming and J lost 1 base, with 12 bases between them. CDR1 and CDR2 (germline): KGHSH, LQKENI. This CDR3 comprises 15 residues. CDR3 bases: TGTGCCAGCTCATCGACAAAAGGGAGCAATCAGCCCCAGCATTTT. Its protein product is CASSSTKGSNQPQHF.

The gene calls are TRBV18 and TRBJ2-2, with D possibly called TRBD1 or TRBD2 (5 bases each). With 6 bases removed from V and 0 bases from J, the gap between germline ends came to 14 bases. Germline CDR1 is KGHSH and CDR2 is LQKENI. The CDR3 has 16 residues. In DNA form, the CDR3 reads TGTGCCAGCTCCACCCGAGGGGTGGCGAACACCGGGGAGCTGTTTTTT. This encodes CASSTRGVANTGELFF.

The chain has TRBV7-8 and TRBJ2-1; D gene uncertain. CDR1 is SGHVS, CDR2 FQNEAQ, per germline. V lost 5 bases, J lost 0 bases, and 11 bases lay in between. CDR3 length equals 15 residues. The CDR3 DNA sequence: TGTGCCAGCAGCCGGCAAGTGGGCTCCTACAATGAGCAGTTCTTC. It codes for CASSRQVGSYNEQFF.